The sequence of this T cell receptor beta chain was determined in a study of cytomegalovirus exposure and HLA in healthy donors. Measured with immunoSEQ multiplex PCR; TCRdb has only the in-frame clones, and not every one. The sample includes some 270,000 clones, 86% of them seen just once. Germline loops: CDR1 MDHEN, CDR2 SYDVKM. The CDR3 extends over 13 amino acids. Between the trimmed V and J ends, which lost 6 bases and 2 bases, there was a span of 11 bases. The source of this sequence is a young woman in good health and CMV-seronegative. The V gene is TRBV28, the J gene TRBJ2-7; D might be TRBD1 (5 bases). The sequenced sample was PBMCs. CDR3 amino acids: CASRGQSPYEQYF. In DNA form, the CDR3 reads TGTGCCAGCAGAGGACAATCTCCCTACGAGCAGTACTTC. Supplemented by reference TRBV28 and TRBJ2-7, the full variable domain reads DVKVTQSSRYLVKRTGEKVFLECVQDMDHENMFWYRQDPGLGLRLIYFSYDVKMKEKGDIPEGYSVSREKKERFSLILESASTNQTSMYLCASRGQSPYEQYFGPGTRLTVT.